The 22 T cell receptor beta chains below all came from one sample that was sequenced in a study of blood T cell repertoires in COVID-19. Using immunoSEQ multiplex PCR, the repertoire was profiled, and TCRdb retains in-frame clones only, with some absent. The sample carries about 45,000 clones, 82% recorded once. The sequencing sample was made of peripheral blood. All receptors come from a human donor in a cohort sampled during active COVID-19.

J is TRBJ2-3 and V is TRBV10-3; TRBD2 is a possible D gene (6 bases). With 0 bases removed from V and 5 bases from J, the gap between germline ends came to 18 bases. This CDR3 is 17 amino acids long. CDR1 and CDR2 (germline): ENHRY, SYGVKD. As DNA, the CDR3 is TGTGCCATCAGTGAGTCCCTCGGGGGAGGATTCAAAGATACGCAGTATTTT. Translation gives CAISESLGGGFKDTQYF.

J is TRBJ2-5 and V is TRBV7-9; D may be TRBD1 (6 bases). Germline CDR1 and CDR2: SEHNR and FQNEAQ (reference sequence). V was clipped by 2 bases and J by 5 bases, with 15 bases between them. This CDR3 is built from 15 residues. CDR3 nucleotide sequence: TGTGCCAGCAGCTTAAGGGGACCAGGGGTGGAGACCCAGTACTTC. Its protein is CASSLRGPGVETQYF. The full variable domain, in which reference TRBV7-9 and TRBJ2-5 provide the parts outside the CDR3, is DTGVSQNPRHKITKRGQNVTFRCDPISEHNRLYWYRQTLGQGPEFLTYFQNEAQLEKSRLLSDRFSAERPKGSFSTLEIQRTEQGDSAMYLCASSLRGPGVETQYFGPGTRLLVL.

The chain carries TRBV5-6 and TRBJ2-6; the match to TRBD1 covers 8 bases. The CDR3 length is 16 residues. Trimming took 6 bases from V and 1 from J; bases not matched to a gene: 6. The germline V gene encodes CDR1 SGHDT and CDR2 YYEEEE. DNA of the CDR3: TGTGCCAGCACAGGGGGCGCAGGTTCTGGGGCCAACGTCCTGACTTTC. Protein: CASTGGAGSGANVLTF.

Here the CDR3 reads CASSLGQDSYNEQFF. The CDR3 nucleotides are TGTGCCAGCAGCTTAGGACAGGACTCCTACAATGAGCAGTTCTTC. The V gene is TRBV7-7, the J gene TRBJ2-1; D perhaps matches TRBD1 (6 bases). V was shortened by 1 base and J by 0 bases, with 7 bases between the two germline ends. The V gene's germline CDR1 is SSHAT and CDR2 FNYEAQ (reference sequence). The CDR3 runs 15 residues.

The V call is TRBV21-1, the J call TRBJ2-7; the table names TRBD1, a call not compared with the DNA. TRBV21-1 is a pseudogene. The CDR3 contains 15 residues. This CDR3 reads CASSMDREEFHEQYF. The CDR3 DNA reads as TGTGCCAGCAGCATGGACAGGGAAGAATTCCACGAGCAGTACTTC.

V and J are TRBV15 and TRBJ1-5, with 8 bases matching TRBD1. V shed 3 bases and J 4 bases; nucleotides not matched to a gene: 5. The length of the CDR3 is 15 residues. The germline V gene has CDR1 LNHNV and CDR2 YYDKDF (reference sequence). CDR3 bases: TGTGCCACCAGCAGCGGCCACAGGGGGAATCAGCCCCAGCATTTT. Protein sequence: CATSSGHRGNQPQHF.

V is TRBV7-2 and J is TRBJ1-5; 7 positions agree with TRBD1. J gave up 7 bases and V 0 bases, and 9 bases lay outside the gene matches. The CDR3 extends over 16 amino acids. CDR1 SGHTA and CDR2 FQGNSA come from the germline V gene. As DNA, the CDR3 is TGTGCCAGCAGCTTAGCGCACCAGGGGGGTAGACAGCCCCAGCATTTT. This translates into CASSLAHQGGRQPQHF.

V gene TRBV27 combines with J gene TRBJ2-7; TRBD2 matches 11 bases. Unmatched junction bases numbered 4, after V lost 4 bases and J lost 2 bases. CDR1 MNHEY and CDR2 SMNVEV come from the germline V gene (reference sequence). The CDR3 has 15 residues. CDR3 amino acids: CASSSIAGGPYEQYF. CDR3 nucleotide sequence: TGTGCCAGCAGTTCCATAGCGGGAGGGCCCTACGAGCAGTACTTC.

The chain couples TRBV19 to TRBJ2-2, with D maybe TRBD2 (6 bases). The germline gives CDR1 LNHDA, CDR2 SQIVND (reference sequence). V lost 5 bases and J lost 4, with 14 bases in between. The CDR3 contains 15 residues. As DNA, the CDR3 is TGTGCCAGTAGTGGCCGGGCCGGGGGCACCGGGGAGCTGTTTTTT. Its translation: CASSGRAGGTGELFF.

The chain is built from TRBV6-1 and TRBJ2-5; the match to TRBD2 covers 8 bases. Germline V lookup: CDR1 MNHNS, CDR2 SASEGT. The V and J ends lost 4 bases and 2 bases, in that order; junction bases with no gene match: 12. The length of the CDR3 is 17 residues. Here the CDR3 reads CASSGPERLAWQETQYF. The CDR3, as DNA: TGTGCCAGCAGTGGCCCGGAGAGACTAGCGTGGCAAGAGACCCAGTACTTC.

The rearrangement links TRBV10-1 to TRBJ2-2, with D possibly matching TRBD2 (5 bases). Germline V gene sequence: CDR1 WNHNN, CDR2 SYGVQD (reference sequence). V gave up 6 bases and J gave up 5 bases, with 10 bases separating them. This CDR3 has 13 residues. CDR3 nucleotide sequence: TGCGCCAGCAGCTTTACTAGGACCGGGGAGCTGTTTTTT. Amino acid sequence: CASSFTRTGELFF.

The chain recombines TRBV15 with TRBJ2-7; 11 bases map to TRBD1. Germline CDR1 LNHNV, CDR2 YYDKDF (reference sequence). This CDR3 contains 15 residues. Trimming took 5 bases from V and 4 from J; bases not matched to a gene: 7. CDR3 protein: CATSSSDRGHYEQYF. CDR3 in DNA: TGTGCCACCAGCTCCTCGGACAGGGGGCATTACGAGCAGTACTTC.

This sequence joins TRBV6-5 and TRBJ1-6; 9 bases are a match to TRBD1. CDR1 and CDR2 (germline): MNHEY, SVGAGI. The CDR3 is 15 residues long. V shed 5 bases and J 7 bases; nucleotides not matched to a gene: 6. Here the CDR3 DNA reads TGTGCCAGCAGTAACCGGGACAGGGCGAATTCACCCCTCCACTTT. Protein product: CASSNRDRANSPLHF.

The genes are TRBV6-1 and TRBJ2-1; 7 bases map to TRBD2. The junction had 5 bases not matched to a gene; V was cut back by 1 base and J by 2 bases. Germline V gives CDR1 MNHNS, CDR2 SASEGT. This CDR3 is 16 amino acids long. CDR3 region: CASSEDLLAPYNEQFF. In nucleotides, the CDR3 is TGTGCCAGCAGTGAAGATCTACTAGCGCCCTACAATGAGCAGTTCTTC.

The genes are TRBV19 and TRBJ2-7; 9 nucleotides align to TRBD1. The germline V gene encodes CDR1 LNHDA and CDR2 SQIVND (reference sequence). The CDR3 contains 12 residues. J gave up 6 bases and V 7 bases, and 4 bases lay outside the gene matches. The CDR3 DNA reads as TGTGCCAGTAAGGACAGGGGCACCGAGCAGTACTTC. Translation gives CASKDRGTEQYF.

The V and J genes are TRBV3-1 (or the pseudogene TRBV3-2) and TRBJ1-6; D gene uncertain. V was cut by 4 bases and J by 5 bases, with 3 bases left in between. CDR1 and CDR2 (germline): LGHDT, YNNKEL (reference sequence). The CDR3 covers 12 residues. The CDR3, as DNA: TGTGCCAGCAGCCGCGATAATTCACCCCTCCACTTT. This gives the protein CASSRDNSPLHF.

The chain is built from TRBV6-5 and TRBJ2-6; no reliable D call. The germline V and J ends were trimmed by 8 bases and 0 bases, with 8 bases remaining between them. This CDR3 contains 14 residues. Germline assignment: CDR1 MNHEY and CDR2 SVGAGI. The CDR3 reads CASQTHSGANVLTF. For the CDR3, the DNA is TGTGCCAGCCAAACTCACTCTGGGGCCAACGTCCTGACTTTC.

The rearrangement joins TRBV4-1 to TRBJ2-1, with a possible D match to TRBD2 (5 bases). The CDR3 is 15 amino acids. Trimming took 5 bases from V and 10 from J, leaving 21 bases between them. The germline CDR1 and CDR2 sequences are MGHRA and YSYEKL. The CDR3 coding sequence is TGCGCCAGCAGCAAAGGTTATTTGCTCCCGGGGGAGCAGTTCTTC. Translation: CASSKGYLLPGEQFF.

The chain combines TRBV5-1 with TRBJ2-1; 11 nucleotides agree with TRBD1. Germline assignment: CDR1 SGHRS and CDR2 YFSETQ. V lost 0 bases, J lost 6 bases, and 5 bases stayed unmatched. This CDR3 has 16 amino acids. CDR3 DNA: TGCGCCAGCAGCTTGGCGCCCGGGACAGGGGGCAATGAGCAGTTCTTC. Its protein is CASSLAPGTGGNEQFF.

In DNA, the CDR3 is TGTGCCAGCAGCTTAGAAGGCCTAGCGGGAAGCACAGATACGCAGTATTTT. Translation: CASSLEGLAGSTDTQYF. This rearrangement joins TRBV11-3 to TRBJ2-3; 9 bases map to TRBD2. Per the germline V gene, CDR1 is SGHNT and CDR2 is YENEEA. CDR3 length equals 17 residues. J was trimmed by 0 bases and V by 0 bases; bases with no gene match: 4.

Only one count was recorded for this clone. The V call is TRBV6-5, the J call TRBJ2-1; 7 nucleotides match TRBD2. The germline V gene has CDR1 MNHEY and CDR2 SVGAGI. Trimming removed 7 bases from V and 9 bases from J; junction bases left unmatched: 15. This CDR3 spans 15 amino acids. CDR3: CASTLMGTTFGEQFF. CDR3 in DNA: TGTGCCAGCACCCTGATGGGGACTACCTTCGGTGAGCAGTTCTTC.

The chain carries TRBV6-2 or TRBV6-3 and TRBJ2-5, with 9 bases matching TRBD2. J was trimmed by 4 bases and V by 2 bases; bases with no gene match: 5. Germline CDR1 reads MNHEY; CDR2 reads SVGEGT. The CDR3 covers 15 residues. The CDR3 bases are TGTGCCAGCAGTTACCAAGCGGGAGGAAGAGAGACCCAGTACTTC. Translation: CASSYQAGGRETQYF.